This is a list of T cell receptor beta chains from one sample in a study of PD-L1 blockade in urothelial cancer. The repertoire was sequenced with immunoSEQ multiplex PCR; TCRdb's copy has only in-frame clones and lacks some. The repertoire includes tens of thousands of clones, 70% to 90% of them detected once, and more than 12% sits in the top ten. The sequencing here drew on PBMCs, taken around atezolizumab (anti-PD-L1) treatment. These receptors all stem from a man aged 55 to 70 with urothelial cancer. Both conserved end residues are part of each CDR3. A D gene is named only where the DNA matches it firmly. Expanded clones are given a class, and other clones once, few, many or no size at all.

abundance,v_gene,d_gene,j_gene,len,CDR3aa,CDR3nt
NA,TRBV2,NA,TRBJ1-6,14,CASSAGLNNSPLHF,TGTGCCAGCAGCGCAGGACTAAATAATTCACCCCTCCACTTT
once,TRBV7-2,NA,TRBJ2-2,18,CASSLEGSTWGNTGELFF,TGTGCCAGCAGCTTAGAGGGGTCGACCTGGGGGAACACCGGGGAGCTGTTTTTT
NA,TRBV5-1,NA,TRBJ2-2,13,CASSLDLTGELFF,TGCGCCAGCAGCTTGGATCTCACCGGGGAGCTGTTTTTT
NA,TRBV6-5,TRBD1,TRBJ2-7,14,CASSQGDRPYEQYF,TGTGCCAGCAGTCAAGGGGACAGACCCTACGAGCAGTACTTC
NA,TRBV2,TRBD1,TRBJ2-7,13,CASGGQGALEQYF,TGTGCCAGCGGAGGGCAGGGGGCTCTCGAGCAGTACTTC
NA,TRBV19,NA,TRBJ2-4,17,CASSIGRGGAMANIQYF,TGTGCCAGTAGTATAGGAAGGGGGGGGGCTATGGCAAACATTCAGTACTTC
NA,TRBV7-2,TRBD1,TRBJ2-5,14,CASSLVGQGETQYF,TGTGCCAGCAGCTTAGTTGGACAGGGCGAGACCCAGTACTTC
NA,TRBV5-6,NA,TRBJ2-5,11,CASSFSETQYF,TGTGCCAGCAGCTTCTCAGAGACCCAGTACTTC
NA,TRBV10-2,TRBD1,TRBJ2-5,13,CASKPGTEETQYF,TGCGCCAGCAAACCCGGGACAGAAGAGACCCAGTACTTC
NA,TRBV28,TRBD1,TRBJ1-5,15,CASSYMDRTNQPQHF,TGTGCCAGCAGTTATATGGACAGGACCAATCAGCCCCAGCATTTT
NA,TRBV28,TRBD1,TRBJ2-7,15,CASSLGPGTGYEQYF,TGTGCCAGCAGTTTGGGGCCAGGGACAGGCTACGAGCAGTACTTC
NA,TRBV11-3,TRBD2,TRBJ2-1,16,CASSLDGRGGRDEQFF,TGTGCCAGCAGCTTAGATGGTCGGGGGGGCCGGGATGAGCAGTTCTTC
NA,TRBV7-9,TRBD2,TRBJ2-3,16,CASSLRLAGLTDTQYF,TGTGCCAGCAGCTTAAGACTAGCGGGGCTCACAGATACGCAGTATTTT
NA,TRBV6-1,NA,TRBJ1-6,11,CASSAYSPLHF,TGTGCCAGCAGTGCTTATTCACCCCTCCACTTT
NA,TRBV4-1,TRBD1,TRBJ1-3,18,CASSQASQGGSSGNTIYF,TGCGCCAGCAGCCAAGCTTCCCAGGGGGGTAGCTCTGGAAACACCATATATTTT
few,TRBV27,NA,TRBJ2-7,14,CASSRTGGAYEQYF,TGTGCCAGCAGTAGGACAGGAGGGGCCTACGAGCAGTACTTC
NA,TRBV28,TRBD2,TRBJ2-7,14,CASSSPAGPWEQYF,TGTGCCAGCAGTTCCCCAGCGGGGCCCTGGGAGCAGTACTTC
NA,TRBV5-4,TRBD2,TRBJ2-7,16,CASSPPGLAGLGEQYF,TGTGCCAGCAGCCCCCCGGGACTAGCGGGGTTGGGCGAGCAGTACTTC
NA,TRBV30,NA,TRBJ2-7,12,CAWSQQAYEQYF,TGTGCCTGGAGTCAGCAGGCTTACGAGCAGTACTTC
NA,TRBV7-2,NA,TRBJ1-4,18,CASSLLFGQGATNEKLFF,TGTGCCAGCAGCTTACTCTTCGGGCAGGGCGCAACTAATGAAAAACTGTTTTTT
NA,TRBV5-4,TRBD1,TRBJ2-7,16,CASSLGSGTGFYEQYF,TGTGCCAGCAGCTTGGGATCCGGGACAGGGTTCTACGAGCAGTACTTC
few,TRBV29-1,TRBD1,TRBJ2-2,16,CSGLMETGWNTGELFF,TGCAGCGGCCTGATGGAGACAGGGTGGAACACCGGGGAGCTGTTTTTT
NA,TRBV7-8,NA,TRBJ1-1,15,CASSLGMTANTEAFF,TGTGCCAGCAGCTTAGGGATGACAGCTAACACTGAAGCTTTCTTT
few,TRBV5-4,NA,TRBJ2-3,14,CASTPEGSWDTQYF,TGTGCCAGCACCCCGGAGGGGAGTTGGGATACGCAGTATTTT
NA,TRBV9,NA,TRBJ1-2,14,CASSVGAGPRGYTF,TGTGCCAGCAGCGTAGGGGCAGGGCCTCGGGGCTACACCTTC
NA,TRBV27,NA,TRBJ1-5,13,CASRLEGNQPQHF,TGTGCCAGCAGGTTGGAGGGGAATCAGCCCCAGCATTTT
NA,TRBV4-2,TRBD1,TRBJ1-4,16,CASSQERGPSNEKLFF,TGTGCCAGCAGCCAAGAAAGGGGGCCTTCTAATGAAAAACTGTTTTTT
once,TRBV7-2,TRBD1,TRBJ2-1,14,CASRDRGAYNEQFF,TGTGCCAGCAGGGACAGGGGCGCGTACAATGAGCAGTTCTTC
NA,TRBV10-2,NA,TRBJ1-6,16,CASSEQGGIYNSPLHF,TGCGCCAGCAGTGAGCAGGGTGGGATATATAATTCACCCCTCCACTTT
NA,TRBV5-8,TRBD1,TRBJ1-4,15,CASSIPGTDNEKLFF,TGTGCCAGCAGCATACCCGGGACAGACAATGAAAAACTGTTTTTT
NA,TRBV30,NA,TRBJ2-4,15,CAWSAGVLAKNIQYF,TGTGCCTGGAGCGCAGGGGTTCTAGCCAAAAACATTCAGTACTTC
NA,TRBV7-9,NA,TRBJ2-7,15,CASSLVQGPTYEQYF,TGTGCCAGCAGCTTAGTGCAGGGGCCCACCTACGAGCAGTACTTC
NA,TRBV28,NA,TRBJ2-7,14,CASSFGGTSYEQYF,TGTGCCAGCAGTTTTGGCGGGACCTCCTACGAGCAGTACTTC
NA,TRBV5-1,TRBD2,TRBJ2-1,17,CASSLGATSGGWSEQFF,TGCGCCAGCAGCCTTGGGGCGACTAGCGGGGGATGGTCTGAGCAGTTCTTC
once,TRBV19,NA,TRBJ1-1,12,CASSNGVTEAFF,TGTGCCAGTAGTAACGGGGTCACTGAAGCTTTCTTT
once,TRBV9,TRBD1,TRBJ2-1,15,CASSVGPGGEDEQFF,TGTGCCAGCAGCGTAGGTCCAGGGGGCGAGGATGAGCAGTTCTTC
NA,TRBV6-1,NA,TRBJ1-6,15,CASSPWGVLGSPLHF,TGTGCCAGCAGTCCCTGGGGGGTTTTAGGCTCACCCCTCCACTTT
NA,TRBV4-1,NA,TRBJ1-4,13,CASSPRGFEKLFF,TGCGCCAGCAGCCCTCGGGGTTTTGAAAAACTGTTTTTT
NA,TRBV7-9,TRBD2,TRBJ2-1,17,CASSLGLAATFNNEQFF,TGTGCCAGCAGCTTAGGACTAGCGGCGACCTTCAACAATGAGCAGTTCTTC
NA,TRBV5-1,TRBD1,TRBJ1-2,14,CASSLAQGGYGYTF,TGCGCCAGCAGCTTGGCTCAGGGGGGCTATGGCTACACCTTC
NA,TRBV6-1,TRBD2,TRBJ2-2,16,CASSGLAGENTGELFF,TGTGCCAGCAGTGGGCTAGCGGGGGAAAACACCGGGGAGCTGTTTTTT
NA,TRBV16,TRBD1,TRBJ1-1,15,CASSLSGQGDTEAFF,TGTGCCAGCAGCCTGTCGGGACAGGGGGACACTGAAGCTTTCTTT
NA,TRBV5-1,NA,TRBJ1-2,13,CASSLGGSYGYTF,TGCGCCAGCAGCTTGGGTGGTAGCTATGGCTACACCTTC
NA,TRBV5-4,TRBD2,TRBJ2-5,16,CASSLVGGGARETQYF,TGTGCCAGCAGCTTGGTCGGCGGGGGGGCTCGGGAGACCCAGTACTTC
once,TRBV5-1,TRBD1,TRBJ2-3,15,CASTWTGPSTDTQYF,TGCGCCAGCACCTGGACAGGTCCTAGCACAGATACGCAGTATTTT
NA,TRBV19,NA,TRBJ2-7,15,CASSISAGNTYEQYF,TGTGCCAGTAGTATCTCGGCAGGGAATACCTACGAGCAGTACTTC
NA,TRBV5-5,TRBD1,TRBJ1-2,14,CASSFRTGVIGYTF,TGTGCCAGCAGCTTCCGGACAGGGGTAATCGGCTACACCTTC
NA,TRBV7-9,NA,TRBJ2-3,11,CASSFRDTQYF,TGTGCCAGCAGCTTCAGAGATACGCAGTATTTT